A selection of T cell receptor beta chains follows, all from one sample in a study of beta chain features in type 1 diabetes. Profiled with immunoSEQ multiplex PCR; TCRdb holds only in-frame clones, not every one. The repertoire has some 640,000 clones, about 14% of them found once; the top ten carry around 0.04%. Sequencing used naive CD4+ T cells from blood. The source is a man aged 18 to 30 with type 1 diabetes. Both conserved end residues are part of each CDR3. The D gene is left open where the match is weak. Size values are once, few and many counts, or a class for expanded clones, and some rows have none.

>TRBJ2-3|-|TRBV5-1|few
TGCGCCAGCAGCTCCGGGACGCCTACACCGGATACGCAGTATTTT
CASSSGTPTPDTQYF
>TRBJ1-2|TRBD1|TRBV28|-
TGTGCCAGCAGTTTGAAGGGGACAGGCTTATACTATGGCTACACCTTC
CASSLKGTGLYYGYTF
>TRBJ1-1|-|TRBV5-1|few
TGCGCCAGCAGCTTGGGGAGGACAGCCGAAGCTTTCTTT
CASSLGRTAEAFF
>TRBJ2-3|TRBD2|TRBV5-1|few
TGCGCCAGCAGCACGTCACTAGCGGGGGCCAGCACAGATACGCAGTATTTT
CASSTSLAGASTDTQYF
>TRBJ1-5|-|TRBV7-3|-
TGTGCCAGCAGCTTAAGGGGGAACCAGCCCCAGCATTTT
CASSLRGNQPQHF
>TRBJ2-2|-|TRBV14|-
TGTGCCAGCAGCCAGGGAGTGGTCGGGGAGCTGTTTTTT
CASSQGVVGELFF
>TRBJ2-3|TRBD2|TRBV7-9|few
TGTGCCAGCAGGGCTGGACTAGCGGGAGAGCCAGATACGCAGTATTTT
CASRAGLAGEPDTQYF
>TRBJ1-6|-|TRBV7-8|-
TGTGCCAGCAGCCTCCAGGTGAAAAATAATTCACCCCTCCACTTT
CASSLQVKNNSPLHF
>TRBJ2-3|TRBD1|TRBV7-9|-
TGTGCCAGCAGCCTACTCCAGACAGGGAGCACAGATACGCAGTATTTT
CASSLLQTGSTDTQYF
>TRBJ1-1|-|TRBV5-6|-
TGTGCCAGCAGCTTGATCACCGGGAACACTGAAGCTTTCTTT
CASSLITGNTEAFF
>TRBJ1-6|TRBD1|TRBV7-9|-
TGTGCCAGCAGCCCGGACAGGAATTCACCCCTCCACTTT
CASSPDRNSPLHF
>TRBJ2-2|-|TRBV4-1|few
TGCGCCAGCAGCCAAGAGAGGGGAACCGGGGAGCTGTTTTTT
CASSQERGTGELFF
>TRBJ2-4|-|TRBV30|-
TGTGCCTGGAGAGCGTTGGGACCTGGCATTCAGTACTTC
CAWRALGPGIQYF
>TRBJ2-3|-|TRBV19|-
TGTGCCAGTAGTCTACAGGGCACAGATACGCAGTATTTT
CASSLQGTDTQYF
>TRBJ1-5|-|TRBV30|few
TGTGCCTGGAGTGCCCGGGACAATCAGCCCCAGCATTTT
CAWSARDNQPQHF
>TRBJ1-2|-|TRBV30|-
TGTGCCTGGGCTCGGGTATTAGGCTACACCTTC
CAWARVLGYTF
>TRBJ1-2|TRBD1|TRBV30|few
TGTGCCTGGAGTGTAGACCGGGACAGGGGAAAGGATGGCTACACCTTC
CAWSVDRDRGKDGYTF
>TRBJ2-7|-|TRBV5-1|-
TGCGCCAGCAGTCCTAGACAGGATCCCTACGAGCAGTACTTC
CASSPRQDPYEQYF
>TRBJ1-1|-|TRBV5-1|-
TGCGCCAGCAGCCCTTCGACAGGAATGAACACTGAAGCTTTCTTT
CASSPSTGMNTEAFF
>TRBJ2-2|-|TRBV5-1|few
TGCGCCAGCAGCTTGAGGCGGCCGATGAACACCGGGGAGCTGTTTTTT
CASSLRRPMNTGELFF
>TRBJ2-6|-|TRBV6-1|-
TGTGCCAGCAGTGCAGGGGACGGGGCCAACGTCCTGACTTTC
CASSAGDGANVLTF
>TRBJ2-6|-|TRBV7-9|few
TGTGCCAGCAGCGCGTCGGGACACCCTGGGGCCAACGTCCTGACTTTC
CASSASGHPGANVLTF